This T cell receptor beta chain was sequenced during a study of blood T cell repertoires in COVID-19. Looked up from germline, CDR1 is MNHNY and CDR2 is SVGAGI (reference sequence). Unmatched junction bases numbered 12, after V lost 5 bases and J lost 5 bases. The CDR3 extends over 16 amino acids. TCRdb keeps only in-frame clones here, not all; method: immunoSEQ multiplex PCR. This table holds roughly 110,000 clones, about 89% found once. This receptor was taken from a human donor with acute or convalescent COVID-19. The donor label of this sample is uncertain. The sample consisted of peripheral blood. The chain carries TRBV6-6 and TRBJ2-1, with 7 bases that match TRBD1. The CDR3 here is CASSKNRDRRNNEQFF. The DNA for the CDR3 is TGTGCCAGCAGTAAAAACCGGGACAGAAGGAACAATGAGCAGTTCTTC.